The clone carrying this T cell receptor (beta chain) was seen ten or more times. The antigen remains unidentified. The sample originates from a study of regulatory T cells in long-lasting Graves disease. The germline gives CDR1 SNHLY, CDR2 FYNNEI. V trimming: 9 bases; J trimming: 3 bases; junction bases outside the gene matches: 11. The CDR3 loop spans 14 amino acids. Time point meaning: persistent/refractory GD, antithyroid drugs over 5 years with positive TRAb. Construction of the TCR library relied on RNA isolated from PBMCs. The authors built TCR beta libraries using iRepertoire HTBI primers and Arm-PCR of CDR3 regions. TCRdb re-derived calls from the multiplex PCR reads in MiXCR, one entry per CDR3 protein. The table lists roughly 450,000 distinct CDR3 sequences, about a quarter of them singletons. General study findings and limits: Persistent cases of Graves' showed reduced TCR diversity relative to newly diagnosed patients.

V gene TRBV2 combines with J gene TRBJ2-7, with 7 bases identical to TRBD1. The sequence was collected from a female donor with Graves disease. The sequences come from peripheral blood mononuclear cells (PBMCs), collected when the disease was refractory, from a patient treated with antithyroid drugs. CDR3 sequence: CASSGTDINYEQYF. The CDR3 DNA is TGTGCCAGTTCCGGGACAGACATAAACTACGAGCAGTACTTC.